The 10 T cell receptor beta chains below come from one sample, sequenced in a study of PD-L1 blockade in urothelial cancer. Time point given: pretreatment peripheral blood. Produced via immunoSEQ multiplex PCR; TCRdb's table is partial and in-frame only. The table lists approximately 88,000 clones, 65% to 85% of them singletons. The specimen was PBMCs, collected around atezolizumab (anti-PD-L1) treatment. These receptors were collected from a man in his 60s with urothelial cancer.

As for this clone: The sample carries other DNA sequences with the same CDR3. V usage is TRBV9 and J usage is TRBJ2-3, with TRBD1 matching 9 bases. V lost 0 bases to trimming and J lost 2 bases; unmatched junction nucleotides: 13. The length of the CDR3 is 19 residues. From germline, CDR1 is SGDLS and CDR2 YYNGEE. As DNA, the CDR3 is TGTGCCAGCAGCGTAGGACGACAGGGGGGCCCCTTATCCACAGATACGCAGTATTTT. Its protein is CASSVGRQGGPLSTDTQYF.

V gene TRBV5-1 combines with J gene TRBJ1-2; D is ambiguous. V lost 0 bases and J lost 1, with 13 bases in between. The CDR3 runs to 16 residues. Per germline, CDR1 SGHRS and CDR2 YFSETQ. CDR3 nucleotide sequence: TGCGCCAGCAGCTTGGGACGAAGGGAGGGTAACTATGGCTACACCTTC. It encodes CASSLGRREGNYGYTF.

V usage is TRBV5-1 and J usage is TRBJ2-5; 12 bases are shared with TRBD2. The CDR3 covers 15 residues. Germline V gives CDR1 SGHRS, CDR2 YFSETQ. The V and J ends lost 1 base and 3 bases, in that order; junction bases with no gene match: 1. The CDR3 sequence: CASSLRTSGEETQYF. The CDR3, as DNA: TGCGCCAGCAGCTTGCGGACTAGCGGGGAAGAGACCCAGTACTTC.

J is TRBJ2-1 and V is TRBV15; the D is unclear. The CDR3 is made up of 11 amino acids. CDR1 and CDR2 from the germline V gene are LNHNV and YYDKDF (reference sequence). V was clipped by 1 base and J by 9 bases, with 4 bases between them. CDR3: CATSRGGEQFF. The DNA of the CDR3 is TGTGCCACCAGCAGAGGAGGTGAGCAGTTCTTC. Variable domain in full (rest from reference TRBV15 and TRBJ2-1): DAMVIQNPRYQVTQFGKPVTLSCSQTLNHNVMYWYQQKSSQAPKLLFHYYDKDFNNEADTPDNFQSRRPNTSFCFLDIRSPGLGDTAMYLCATSRGGEQFFGPGTRLTVL.

The sample holds a few counts of this clone. The DNA for the CDR3 is TGTGCCAGCAGCCAAGGAGGTCAGCCCCAGCATTTT. It codes for CASSQGGQPQHF. The rearrangement uses TRBV28 and TRBJ1-5; D is uncertain. Germline loops: CDR1 MDHEN, CDR2 SYDVKM. V lost 6 bases, J lost 6 bases, and 9 bases lay in between. The CDR3 spans 12 residues.

V gene TRBV29-1 combines with J gene TRBJ1-1; maybe TRBD1 (6 bases). V was clipped by 4 bases and J by 5 bases, with 11 bases between them. The CDR3 length is 12 residues. CDR1 SQVTM and CDR2 ANQGSEA come from the germline V gene. The CDR3: CSVGTGQTEAFF. CDR3 DNA: TGCAGCGTTGGTACAGGGCAGACTGAAGCTTTCTTT.

The rearrangement uses TRBV5-4 and TRBJ2-1; 8 bases map to TRBD1. This CDR3 contains 13 residues. The germline V gene encodes CDR1 SGHNT and CDR2 YYREEE (reference sequence). V gave up 2 bases and J gave up 6 bases; unmatched junction bases: 1. CDR3 sequence (DNA): TGTGCCAGCAGCTTAGGACAGGGCAATGAGCAGTTCTTC. The encoded protein is CASSLGQGNEQFF.

The V call is TRBV28, the J call TRBJ2-7; 7 bases fit TRBD1. V shed 7 bases, J shed 3 bases, and the junction held 9 bases outside the gene matches. Germline CDR1 reads MDHEN; CDR2 reads SYDVKM. The CDR3 extends over 14 amino acids. The CDR3 is CASTLGQPYYEQYF. The CDR3 coding sequence is TGTGCCAGCACCTTGGGACAGCCCTACTACGAGCAGTACTTC.

This clone showed up just a few times. The gene calls are TRBV7-2 and TRBJ1-2; D is possibly TRBD1 (6 bases). CDR1 is SGHTA, CDR2 FQGNSA, per germline. The length of the CDR3 is 15 residues. Trimming left V 5 bases short and J 5 bases short, with 18 bases between. CDR3 protein: CASSKGNREHYGYTF. The CDR3 DNA is TGTGCCAGCAGCAAAGGAAACAGGGAGCATTATGGCTACACCTTC.

This clone was observed a single time. The chain is built from TRBV11-2 and TRBJ2-1, with 8 bases that match TRBD1. The length of the CDR3 is 15 residues. Trimming took 5 bases from V and 4 from J; bases not matched to a gene: 7. Germline V gives CDR1 SGHAT, CDR2 FQNNGV. The CDR3 sequence is CASSPTGGSYNEQFF. CDR3 in DNA: TGTGCCAGCAGCCCTACAGGGGGGTCGTACAATGAGCAGTTCTTC.